The sequence of this T cell receptor (beta chain) was determined in a study of T cells in Graves' hyperthyroidism and ophthalmopathy (dated by TCRdb to between 2019 and 2020). For the wider study: Peripheral blood was sampled at the time of initial diagnosis, prior to any treatment. A discovery cohort of fewer than 110 patients, 43 with Graves' ophthalmopathy and about 60 with stable Graves' hyperthyroidism, was used to find distinguishing TCR V-J signatures. Whether ophthalmopathy could be predicted prospectively was tested in an independent validation cohort made up of roughly 20 hyperthyroidism patients plus 17 patients who later progressed to ophthalmopathy. In more than five Graves' hyperthyroidism patients, the study also compared T-cell repertoires from thyroid tissue with T-cell repertoires from blood. The approximately 100 discovery patients were divided at random into training and test sets in a 7:3 ratio. TCR Vbeta CDR3 sequencing of some 140 peripheral blood samples (roughly 43 ophthalmopathy, roughly 74 hyperthyroidism and around 17 progressor patients) is reported in the paper. Once sampling was done, hyperthyroidism patients were given methimazole at a starting dose of 30 mg daily, whereas ophthalmopathy patients were given high-dose intravenous methylprednisolone. Summary of the overall study and its limitations: In cross-validation, a model built on a 13 V-J signature told ophthalmopathy apart from stable hyperthyroidism with about 90% sensitivity and 81% to 82% specificity, and in testing the same model reached 80%/75%. Sample size was not statistically predetermined, and blinding of investigators to group allocation was not performed. During validation, the model predicted progression to ophthalmopathy a median of around 7 months ahead of onset, with roughly 65% sensitivity and roughly 75% specificity. Most expanded thyroid clonotypes (frequency above 0.001) were also found in blood, which suggests that blood repertoires may mirror thyroid immune responses.

The TCR beta CDR3 regions were amplified from RNA transcripts. The first round of RT-PCR for the TCR CDR3 was performed with the HTBI primer set and the Qiagen OneStep RT-PCR kit. The libraries were constructed in a second round of multiplex PCR and then size-selected and purified. Libraries were sequenced paired-end with 100 bp reads on an Illumina HiSeq2000. Concerning the study's data processing: SOAPnuke was used to process the raw data, removing reads that contained adapters or uncalled bases, had a mean Phred below 15, or lacked an exact match to the constant primer or identifier. High-quality paired reads were merged with COPE v1.2.5, and unique nucleotide sequences were defined as clonotypes. MiTCR v1.1 was used to align clonotypes to the IMGT TRBV, TRBD and TRBJ reference segments. The analysis included only V-J combinations with a frequency above 0.0001, which together covered 99% to 99.2% of the repertoires. A TCS score was defined as the ratio of F50 (clonal expansion) to E x V (chaos), with BLOSUM62-based TCRdist applied between CDR3 peptides within each V-J. Welch's t-statistics and random forest reduced some 510 V-J features to roughly 13, which were used in a naive Bayes classifier (R e1071). In-frame beta chains were kept once TCRdb had trimmed the public reads at Q25 with fastp and called clones with MiXCR. Each entry merges the rows of one CDR3 protein and shows their most common DNA and genes. The V and J calls and clone size are TCRdb's, not the authors'. In all, the sample holds some 600,000 distinct CDR3 sequences, and around 13% of those were seen once. The ten largest make up around 5.4% of the sample.

This clonotype was seen many times. No cognate antigen has been identified for it. Base qualities were left out, and no much larger clone turns up one base away. Based on the germline V gene, the CDR1 and CDR2 sequences are LGHNT and FRNRAP. V drops 8 bases and J drops 0 bases, leaving 8 bases in between. The CDR3 runs 14 residues from the cysteine to the phenylalanine. Of the read, only the CDR3 DNA is kept; its 42 bases are in frame from base 1. Hyperthyroidism patients were newly diagnosed, had a disease duration of under 2 months, and were aged 18 to 65 years. Exclusion was applied to patients with uncontrolled infections, other autoimmune diseases, pregnancy or lactation. Clinical symptoms, serum thyroxine and TRAb, thyroid ultrasound, and orbital computed tomography formed the basis for the diagnoses. Blood from progressor patients was collected at the time of first diagnosis with hyperthyroidism, before any ophthalmopathy symptoms had appeared. Ficoll-Paque density gradient centrifugation was used to isolate PBMCs from 8.5 to 10 ml of fresh peripheral blood. Patients classed as progressors first received a Graves' hyperthyroidism diagnosis and then went on to develop ophthalmopathy during follow-up. Trizol reagent was used to extract total RNA, and RNA quality was then checked on an Agilent 2100 Bioanalyzer.

The TCR comes from a woman aged 25-40 years with Graves' hyperthyroidism that later progressed to Graves' ophthalmopathy. The sequenced sample consisted of blood. The chain joins TRBV12-5 to TRBJ1-6, with no confident D gene call. The DNA sequence reads TGTGCTAGTCGCCCAAGCTCCTATAATTCACCCCTCCACTTT. Translated, this is CASRPSSYNSPLHF.